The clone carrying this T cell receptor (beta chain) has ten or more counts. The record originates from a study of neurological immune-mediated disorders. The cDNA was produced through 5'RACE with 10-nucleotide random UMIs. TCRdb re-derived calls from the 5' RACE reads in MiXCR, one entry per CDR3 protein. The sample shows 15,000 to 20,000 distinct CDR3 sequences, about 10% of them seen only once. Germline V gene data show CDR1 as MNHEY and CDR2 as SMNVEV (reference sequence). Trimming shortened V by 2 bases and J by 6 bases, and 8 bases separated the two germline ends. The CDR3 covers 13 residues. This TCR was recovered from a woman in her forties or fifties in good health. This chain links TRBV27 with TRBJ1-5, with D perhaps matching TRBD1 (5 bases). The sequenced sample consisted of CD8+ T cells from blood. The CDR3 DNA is TGTGCCAGCAGTTTAGGGGGTGGTCAGCCCCAGCATTTT. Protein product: CASSLGGGQPQHF.